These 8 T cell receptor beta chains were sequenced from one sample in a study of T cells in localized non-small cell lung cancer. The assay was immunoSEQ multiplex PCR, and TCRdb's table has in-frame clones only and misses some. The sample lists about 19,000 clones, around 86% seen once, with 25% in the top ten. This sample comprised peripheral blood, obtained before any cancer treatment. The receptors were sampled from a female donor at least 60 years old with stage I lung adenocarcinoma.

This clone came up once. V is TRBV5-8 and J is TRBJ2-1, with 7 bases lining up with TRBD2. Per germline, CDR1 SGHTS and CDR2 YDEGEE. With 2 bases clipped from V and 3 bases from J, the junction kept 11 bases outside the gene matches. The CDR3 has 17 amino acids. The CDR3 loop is CASSLELGGGFYNEQFF. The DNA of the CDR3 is TGTGCCAGCAGCTTAGAGCTCGGCGGGGGATTCTACAATGAGCAGTTCTTC.

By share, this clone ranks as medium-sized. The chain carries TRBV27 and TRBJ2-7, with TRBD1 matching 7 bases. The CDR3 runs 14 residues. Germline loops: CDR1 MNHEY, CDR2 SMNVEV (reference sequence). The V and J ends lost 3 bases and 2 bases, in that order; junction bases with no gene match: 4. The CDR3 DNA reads TGTGCCAGCAGTTTTTGGGACAGAACCTACGAGCAGTACTTC. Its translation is CASSFWDRTYEQYF.

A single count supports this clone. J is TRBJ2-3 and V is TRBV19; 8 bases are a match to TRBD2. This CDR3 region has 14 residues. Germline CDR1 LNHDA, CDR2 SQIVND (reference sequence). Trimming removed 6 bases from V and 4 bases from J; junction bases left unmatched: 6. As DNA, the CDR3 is TGTGCCAGTAGCCTAGGACTAGCTGCAGATACGCAGTATTTT. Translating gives CASSLGLAADTQYF.

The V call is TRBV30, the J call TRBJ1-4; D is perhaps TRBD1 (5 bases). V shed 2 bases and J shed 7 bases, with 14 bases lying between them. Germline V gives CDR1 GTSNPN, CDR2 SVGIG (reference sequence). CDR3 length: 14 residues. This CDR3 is CAWSIQGLGEKLFF. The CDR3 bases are TGTGCCTGGAGTATCCAGGGATTAGGTGAAAAACTGTTTTTT.

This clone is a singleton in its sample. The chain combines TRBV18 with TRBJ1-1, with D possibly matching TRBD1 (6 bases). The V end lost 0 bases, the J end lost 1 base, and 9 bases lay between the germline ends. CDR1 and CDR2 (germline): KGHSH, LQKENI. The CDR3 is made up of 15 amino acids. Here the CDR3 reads CASSPPGTPNTEAFF. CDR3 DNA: TGTGCCAGCTCACCACCGGGGACACCGAACACTGAAGCTTTCTTT.

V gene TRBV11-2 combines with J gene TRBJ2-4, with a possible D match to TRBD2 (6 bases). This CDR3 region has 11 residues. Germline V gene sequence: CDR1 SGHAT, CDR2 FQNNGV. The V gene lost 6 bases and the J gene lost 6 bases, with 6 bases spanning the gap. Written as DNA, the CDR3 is TGTGCCAGCAGGGGGGGAAACATTCAGTACTTC. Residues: CASRGGNIQYF.

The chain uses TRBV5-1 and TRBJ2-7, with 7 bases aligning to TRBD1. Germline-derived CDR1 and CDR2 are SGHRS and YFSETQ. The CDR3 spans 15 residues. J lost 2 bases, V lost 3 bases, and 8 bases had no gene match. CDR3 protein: CASSSTAGGPYEQYF. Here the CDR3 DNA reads TGCGCCAGCAGCTCGACGGCAGGGGGTCCCTACGAGCAGTACTTC.

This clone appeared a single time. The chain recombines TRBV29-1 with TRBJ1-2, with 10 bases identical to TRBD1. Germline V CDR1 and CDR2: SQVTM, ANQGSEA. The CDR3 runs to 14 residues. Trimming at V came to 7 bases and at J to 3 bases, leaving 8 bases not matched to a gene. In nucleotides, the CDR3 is TGCAGCGCGGGACAGGGGAGATTGGACTATGGCTACACCTTC. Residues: CSAGQGRLDYGYTF.